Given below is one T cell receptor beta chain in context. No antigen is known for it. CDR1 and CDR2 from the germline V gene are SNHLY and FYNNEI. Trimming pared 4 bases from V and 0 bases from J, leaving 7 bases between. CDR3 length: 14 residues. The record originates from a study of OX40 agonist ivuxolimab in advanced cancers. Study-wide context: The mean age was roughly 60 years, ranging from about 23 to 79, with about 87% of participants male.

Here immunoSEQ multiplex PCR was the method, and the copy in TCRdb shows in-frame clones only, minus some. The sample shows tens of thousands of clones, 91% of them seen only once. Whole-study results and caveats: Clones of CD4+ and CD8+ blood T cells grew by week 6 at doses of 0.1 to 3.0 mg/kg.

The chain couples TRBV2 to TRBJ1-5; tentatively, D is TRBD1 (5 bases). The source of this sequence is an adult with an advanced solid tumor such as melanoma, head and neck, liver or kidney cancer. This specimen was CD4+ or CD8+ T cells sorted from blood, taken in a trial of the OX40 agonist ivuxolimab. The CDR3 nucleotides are TGTGCCAGCAGTGCGACAGATAGCAATCAGCCCCAGCATTTT. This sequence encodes CASSATDSNQPQHF.